This T cell receptor beta chain was observed in a study of T cells after posttransplantation cyclophosphamide. Study conclusions and caveats: Later blood repertoires were often dominated by clones from the donor CD8+ memory compartment.

Sequencing used immunoSEQ multiplex PCR; TCRdb keeps in-frame clones, though not all of them. The sample holds tens of thousands of clones, and no clone turns up only once. Germline V CDR1 and CDR2: MDHEN, SYDVKM. CDR3 length equals 16 residues. V was shortened by 6 bases and J by 4 bases, with 21 bases between the two germline ends. This clone was detected ten times or more. Its specificity is not known. This TCR was recovered from a man aged 35 to 55 in good health, CMV-negative, and a related stem cell transplant donor. The source material was PBMCs. The chain carries TRBV28 and TRBJ1-1; D gene unclear. CDR3 region: CASRPPRTWSGTEAFF. As DNA, the CDR3 is TGTGCCAGCAGGCCCCCGCGCACCTGGTCTGGCACTGAAGCTTTCTTT.